This T cell receptor (beta chain) appears in the sequencing data of a study of beta chain features in type 1 diabetes. Trimming removed 3 bases at V and 0 bases at J, with 15 bases between. There are 17 residues in the CDR3. Germline assignment: CDR1 LGHNA and CDR2 YNFKEQ. Every isolated RNA sample was fully reverse transcribed, so sequencing captured expressed TCRB transcripts. TCRdb keeps only in-frame clones here, not all; method: immunoSEQ multiplex PCR. The table shows 450,000 to 600,000 clones, with roughly 30% occurring only once. The sequencing input was naive CD4+ T cells from blood. The genes are TRBV4-2 and TRBJ1-3, with no clear D. This TCR was sampled from a man between 18 and 35 years old in good health. This CDR3 is CASSQDRRTFSGNTIYF. The CDR3 nucleotides are TGTGCCAGCAGCCAGGACCGCCGCACCTTCTCTGGAAACACCATATATTTT.